This T cell receptor (beta chain) emerged from a study of Graves' ophthalmopathy and Graves' hyperthyroidism. RNA served as the template for amplifying TCR beta CDR3 regions. Second-round multiplex PCR came after first-round RT-PCR with HTBI primers. Using its own MiXCR run on the multiplex PCR reads, TCRdb lists one record per CDR3 protein. The sample shows 300,000 to 400,000 distinct CDR3 sequences, roughly 16% of them seen only once. This clonotype was picked up many times. It may be a read error: a sequence one base away is much more abundant. The germline V gene encodes CDR1 SEHNR and CDR2 FQNEAQ (reference sequence). The CDR3 totals 14 residues. Trimming cost V 3 bases and J 4 bases, with 9 bases left between them.

The chain carries TRBV7-9 and TRBJ2-2; a possible D gene is TRBD2 (6 bases). The sequence came from an adult man with Graves' ophthalmopathy. The sample consisted of peripheral blood. CDR3 DNA sequence: TGTGCCAGCAGCTTTGGCGGGACCACCGGGGAGCTGTTTTTT. Amino acid sequence: CASSFGGTTGELFF. Full variable domain (rest looked up from reference TRBV7-9 and TRBJ2-2): DTGVSQNPRHKITKRGQNVTFRCDPISEHNRLYWYRQTLGQGPEFLTYFQNEAQLEKSRLLSDRFSAERPKGSFSTLEIQRTEQGDSAMYLCASSFGGTTGELFFGEGSRLTVL.